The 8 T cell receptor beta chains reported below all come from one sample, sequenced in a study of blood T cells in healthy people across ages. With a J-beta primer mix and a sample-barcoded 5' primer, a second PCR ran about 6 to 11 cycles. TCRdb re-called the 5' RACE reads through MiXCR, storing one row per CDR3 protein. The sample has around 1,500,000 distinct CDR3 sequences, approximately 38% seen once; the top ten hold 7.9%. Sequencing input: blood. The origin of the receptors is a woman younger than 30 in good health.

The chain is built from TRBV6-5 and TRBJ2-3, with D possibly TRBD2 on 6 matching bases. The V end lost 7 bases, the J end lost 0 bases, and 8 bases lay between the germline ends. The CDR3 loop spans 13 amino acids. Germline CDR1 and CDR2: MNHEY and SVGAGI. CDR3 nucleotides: TGTGCCAGCACCGGGACTAGCACAGATACGCAGTATTTT. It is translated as CASTGTSTDTQYF.

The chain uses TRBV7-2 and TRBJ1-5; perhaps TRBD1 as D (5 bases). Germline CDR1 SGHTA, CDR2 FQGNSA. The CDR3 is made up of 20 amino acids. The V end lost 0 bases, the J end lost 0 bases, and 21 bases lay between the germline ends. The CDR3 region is CASSLARAGPNTSSNQPQHF. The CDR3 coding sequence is TGTGCCAGCAGCTTAGCGCGGGCAGGGCCGAACACCTCTAGCAATCAGCCCCAGCATTTT.

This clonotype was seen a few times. The CDR3 reads CASSLTGPITNEKLFF. The CDR3 nucleotides are TGTGCCAGCAGTTTAACAGGGCCAATTACTAATGAAAAACTGTTTTTT. V usage is TRBV27 and J usage is TRBJ1-4, with D possibly matching TRBD1 (6 bases). Germline CDR1 is MNHEY and CDR2 is SMNVEV (reference sequence). V was shortened by 2 bases and J by 2 bases, with 12 bases between the two germline ends. The CDR3 totals 16 residues. The full variable domain, rest sourced from reference TRBV27 and TRBJ1-4, is EAQVTQNPRYLITVTGKKLTVTCSQNMNHEYMSWYRQDPGLGLRQIYYSMNVEVTDKGDVPEGYKVSRKEKRNFPLILESPSPNQTSLYFCASSLTGPITNEKLFFGSGTQLSVL.

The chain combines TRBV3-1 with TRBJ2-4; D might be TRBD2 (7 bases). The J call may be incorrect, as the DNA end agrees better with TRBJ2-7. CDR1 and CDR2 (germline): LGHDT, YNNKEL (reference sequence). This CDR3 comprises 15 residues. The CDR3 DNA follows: TGTGCCAGCAGCCAAGGACCGGGGGGCCCCTACGAGCAGTACTTC. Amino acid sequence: CASSQGPGGPYEQYF.

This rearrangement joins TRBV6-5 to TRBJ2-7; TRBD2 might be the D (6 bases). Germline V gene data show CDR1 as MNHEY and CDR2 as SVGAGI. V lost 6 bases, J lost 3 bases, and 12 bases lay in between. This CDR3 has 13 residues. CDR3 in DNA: TGTGCCAGCAGCGGGGCGGGATACTACGAGCAGTACTTC. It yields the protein CASSGAGYYEQYF.

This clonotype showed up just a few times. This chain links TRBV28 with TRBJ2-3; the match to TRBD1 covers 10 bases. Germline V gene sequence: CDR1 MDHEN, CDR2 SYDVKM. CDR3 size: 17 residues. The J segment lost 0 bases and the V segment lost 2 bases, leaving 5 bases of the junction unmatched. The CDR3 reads CASSLVPGQGSTDTQYF. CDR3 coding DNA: TGTGCCAGCAGTTTAGTCCCGGGACAGGGGAGCACAGATACGCAGTATTTT.

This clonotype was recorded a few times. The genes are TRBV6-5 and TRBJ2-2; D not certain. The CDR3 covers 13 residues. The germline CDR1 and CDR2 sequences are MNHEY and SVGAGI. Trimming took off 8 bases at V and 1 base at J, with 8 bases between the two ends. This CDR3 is CASSSWNTGELFF. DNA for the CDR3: TGTGCCAGCTCAAGCTGGAACACCGGGGAGCTGTTTTTT.

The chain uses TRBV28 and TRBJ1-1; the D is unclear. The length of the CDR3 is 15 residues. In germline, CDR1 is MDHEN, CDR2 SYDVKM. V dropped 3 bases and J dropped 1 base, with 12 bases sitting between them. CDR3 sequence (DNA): TGTGCCAGCAGTTTCTCTACGGTGGGGAACACTGAAGCTTTCTTT. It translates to CASSFSTVGNTEAFF.